Presented here are 24 T cell receptor beta chains from one specimen sequenced in a study of identical twins. From the 5' RACE reads, TCRdb called clonotypes with MiXCR, one entry per CDR3 protein. The table has about 340,000 distinct CDR3 sequences, 10% to 15% seen once. The data also belong to a second study, concerning yellow fever vaccine responses in identical twins.

Sequenced material: CD8+ T cells sorted from blood. The origin of the receptors is a woman aged 18-29 years in good health.

This clonotype was found a few times. This rearrangement joins TRBV11-1 to TRBJ2-2; D possibly corresponds to TRBD1 (8 bases). Per germline, CDR1 SGHAT and CDR2 FQDESV (reference sequence). V shed 5 bases and J shed 3 bases, with 22 bases lying between them. This CDR3 is 18 amino acids long. CDR3 residues: CASSPGGAQGVDTGELFF. CDR3 nucleotides: TGTGCCAGCAGCCCAGGGGGGGCACAGGGGGTCGACACCGGGGAGCTGTTTTTT.

This clonotype was counted ten times or more. The V gene is TRBV12-3 or TRBV12-4, the J gene TRBJ2-7; D is unclear. The V gene lost 3 bases and the J gene lost 4 bases, with 7 bases spanning the gap. This CDR3 contains 12 residues. This CDR3 reads CASSFYSYEQYF. CDR3 nucleotide sequence: TGTGCCAGCAGTTTTTATAGTTACGAGCAGTACTTC.

This chain uses TRBV7-2 with TRBJ2-1; no clear D. V lost 2 bases and J 3 bases, leaving 8 bases between the germline ends. CDR3 size: 14 residues. Germline CDR1 is SGHTA and CDR2 is FQGNSA. The CDR3 loop is CASSLRHDYNEQFF. CDR3 in DNA: TGTGCCAGCAGCTTAAGGCATGACTACAATGAGCAGTTCTTC.

The J gene is TRBJ1-2, the V gene TRBV28; D remains unclear. Germline V lookup: CDR1 MDHEN, CDR2 SYDVKM. V lost 5 bases and J lost 2, with 12 bases in between. This CDR3 region has 14 residues. CDR3 residues: CASSGKTRNYGYTF. The CDR3 region has the DNA TGTGCCAGCAGTGGGAAGACACGCAACTATGGCTACACCTTC.

The rearrangement uses TRBV5-1 and TRBJ2-3; 10 bases fit TRBD1. CDR1 SGHRS and CDR2 YFSETQ come from the germline V gene. The CDR3 extends over 16 amino acids. Trimming cost V 0 bases and J 5 bases; bases outside gene matches: 6. CDR3 loop: CASSLALGTGEDTQYF. CDR3 sequence (DNA): TGCGCCAGCAGCTTGGCCCTGGGGACAGGGGAAGATACGCAGTATTTT.

This clonotype was detected a few times. This chain links TRBV4-1 with TRBJ2-3, with 12 positions matching TRBD2. CDR1 and CDR2 (germline): MGHRA, YSYEKL. Trimming at V came to 3 bases and at J to 3 bases, leaving 10 bases not matched to a gene. This CDR3 has 18 residues. The CDR3 region has the DNA TGCGCCAGCAGCCACCCCCCCACTAGCGGGAGGCTGACAGATACGCAGTATTTT. Translating it yields CASSHPPTSGRLTDTQYF.

This clonotype was counted many times. The CDR3 loop reads CASSLGGTVSDTQYF. Here the CDR3 DNA reads TGTGCCAGCAGCTTAGGGGGGACAGTGAGTGATACGCAGTATTTT. The V gene is TRBV13, the J gene TRBJ2-3; 7 bases line up with TRBD1. Germline CDR1 PRHDT, CDR2 FYEKMQ (reference sequence). The CDR3 is 15 residues long. After removal of 0 bases from V and 6 bases from J, the junction contained 6 bases not matched to a gene.

V and J are TRBV20-1 and TRBJ2-7, with 7 bases lining up with TRBD1. In germline, CDR1 is DFQATT, CDR2 SNEGSKA (reference sequence). V was clipped by 0 bases and J by 4 bases; unmatched bases: 6. This CDR3 comprises 14 residues. CDR3 coding DNA: TGCAGTGCTAGAGATGGGACAGAGGTTTACGAGCAGTACTTC. Its protein product is CSARDGTEVYEQYF.

CDR3 nucleotides: TGCGCCAGCAGCTTGGAAGTGGGACATTCTAACACTGAAGCTTTCTTT. This sequence encodes CASSLEVGHSNTEAFF. The chain has TRBV5-1 and TRBJ1-1; tentatively, D is TRBD1 (6 bases). V lost 0 bases and J lost 2, with 14 bases in between. The germline gives CDR1 SGHRS, CDR2 YFSETQ. The CDR3 runs 16 residues.

CDR3 amino acids: CASSFGTGGPNEQFF. For the CDR3, the DNA is TGTGCCAGCAGCTTCGGGACAGGGGGCCCCAATGAGCAGTTCTTC. The rearrangement uses TRBV7-3 and TRBJ2-1, with 12 bases matching TRBD1. This CDR3 contains 15 residues. Germline CDR1 is SGHTA and CDR2 is FQGTGA. V shed 3 bases and J 6 bases; nucleotides not matched to a gene: 3. Drawing the rest from reference TRBV7-3 and TRBJ2-1, the complete variable domain is GAGVSQTPSNKVTEKGKYVELRCDPISGHTALYWYRQSLGQGPEFLIYFQGTGAADDSGLPNDRFFAVRPEGSVSTLKIQRTERGDSAVYLCASSFGTGGPNEQFFGPGTRLTVL.

The chain carries TRBV7-9 and TRBJ1-6, with D tentatively TRBD1 (5 bases). Between the trimmed V and J ends, which lost 5 bases and 5 bases, there was a span of 16 bases. The CDR3 spans 16 residues. Germline V lookup: CDR1 SEHNR, CDR2 FQNEAQ (reference sequence). The CDR3 region has the DNA TGTGCCAGCAGCCCCCCCGAGGGGTACCATAATTCACCCCTCCACTTT. Its protein is CASSPPEGYHNSPLHF.

This clonotype was counted only a few times. The rearrangement uses TRBV15 and TRBJ1-2; D call uncertain. The germline V gene has CDR1 LNHNV and CDR2 YYDKDF (reference sequence). V lost 5 bases, J lost 0 bases, and 10 bases lay in between. There are 14 residues in the CDR3. DNA for the CDR3: TGTGCCACCAGCCAGGTGACGACTAACTATGGCTACACCTTC. As protein: CATSQVTTNYGYTF.

The V gene is TRBV6-1, the J gene TRBJ1-2; maybe TRBD1 (5 bases). The length of the CDR3 is 14 residues. Germline CDR1 is MNHNS and CDR2 is SASEGT. V lost 6 bases and J lost 3, with 14 bases in between. For the CDR3, the DNA is TGTGCCAGCAGCCTGGGGACCTCGGACTATGGCTACACCTTC. Translating it yields CASSLGTSDYGYTF.

V gene TRBV29-1 combines with J gene TRBJ1-1; a possible D gene is TRBD1 (6 bases). In germline, CDR1 is SQVTM, CDR2 ANQGSEA. The CDR3 extends over 13 amino acids. V lost 7 bases to trimming and J lost 1 base, with 13 bases between them. This CDR3 is CSAGPGQNTEAFF. The CDR3 nucleotides read TGCAGCGCGGGGCCGGGACAGAACACTGAAGCTTTCTTT.

The table lists this clonotype with a few counts. The V and J genes are TRBV20-1 and TRBJ2-2; 8 bases align to TRBD1. This CDR3 comprises 17 residues. The J segment lost 5 bases and the V segment lost 1 base, leaving 12 bases of the junction unmatched. CDR1 DFQATT and CDR2 SNEGSKA come from the germline V gene (reference sequence). The CDR3 protein is CSARVNRQGARTGELFF. CDR3 in DNA: TGCAGTGCTAGAGTTAATCGGCAGGGGGCGCGGACCGGGGAGCTGTTTTTT.

V usage is TRBV6-1 and J usage is TRBJ2-2; 7 bases are shared with TRBD1. CDR1 and CDR2 from the germline V gene are MNHNS and SASEGT. After removal of 10 bases from V and 7 bases from J, the junction contained 9 bases not matched to a gene. The CDR3 extends over 13 amino acids. The CDR3 bases are TGTGCCACCTCGATGGACAGGCGCGGGGAGCTGTTTTTT. Translation: CATSMDRRGELFF.

This chain links TRBV20-1 with TRBJ2-3; TRBD2 is a possible D gene (7 bases). CDR3 length: 17 amino acids. CDR1 is DFQATT, CDR2 SNEGSKA, per germline (reference sequence). The germline V and J ends were trimmed by 2 bases and 3 bases, with 21 bases remaining between them. CDR3 sequence reads: CSARSSLVGGLTDTQYF. In nucleotides, the CDR3 is TGCAGTGCTAGATCCTCCTTGGTCGGGGGGCTTACAGATACGCAGTATTTT.

This clonotype was counted only a few times. The chain has TRBV7-4 and TRBJ2-7, with D hard to call. With 1 base removed from V and 2 bases from J, the gap between germline ends came to 9 bases. The germline V gene encodes CDR1 SGHVT and CDR2 SQSDAQ. The CDR3 contains 14 residues. In nucleotides, the CDR3 is TGTGCCAGCAGCTTAGGTCCGGCCCCCTACGAGCAGTACGTC. Protein: CASSLGPAPYEQYV.

This clonotype was recorded once. The chain combines TRBV2 with TRBJ2-1; D ambiguous. With 3 bases removed from V and 8 bases from J, the gap between germline ends came to 2 bases. In germline, CDR1 is SNHLY, CDR2 FYNNEI. This CDR3 region has 10 residues. The CDR3: CASSDDEQFF. CDR3 nucleotides: TGTGCCAGCAGTGACGATGAGCAGTTCTTC.

There are a few counts of this clonotype. The J gene is TRBJ2-7, the V gene TRBV21-1; the listed D gene, TRBD2, was not tested against the DNA. TRBV21-1 is a pseudogene locus. CDR3 length equals 18 residues. CDR3 DNA: TGTGCCAGCAGAGGACTAGCGGGGGGCCCCATAAGCTCCTACGAGCAGTACGTC. It is translated as CASRGLAGGPISSYEQYV.

This chain joins TRBV9 and TRBJ1-5, with unresolved D. The CDR3 sequence is 13 residues long. Deletions cut 0 bases from V and 5 bases from J, with 6 bases between. Germline lookup yields CDR1 SGDLS and CDR2 YYNGEE. The CDR3 DNA is TGTGCCAGCAGCGTAGACAGCTATCAGCCCCAGCATTTT. Encoded protein: CASSVDSYQPQHF. Supplemented by reference TRBV9 and TRBJ1-5, the full variable domain reads DSGVTQTPKHLITATGQRVTLRCSPRSGDLSVYWYQQSLDQGLQFLIQYYNGEERAKGNILERFSAQQFPDLHSELNLSSLELGDSALYFCASSVDSYQPQHFGDGTRLSIL.

Only a few counts were recorded for this clonotype. The chain recombines TRBV7-6 with TRBJ2-3, with no clear D. The germline gives CDR1 SGHVS, CDR2 FNYEAQ. CDR3 length: 12 amino acids. Trimming shortened V by 8 bases and J by 4 bases, and 10 bases separated the two germline ends. CDR3 residues: CASAGPPDTQYF. In DNA, the CDR3 is TGTGCCAGCGCCGGGCCCCCAGATACGCAGTATTTT.

In its sample, this clonotype was seen a few times. The rearrangement uses TRBV10-3 and TRBJ1-1; tentative D call: TRBD1 (6 bases). V dropped 10 bases and J dropped 3 bases, with 15 bases sitting between them. The germline gives CDR1 ENHRY, CDR2 SYGVKD. The CDR3 contains 13 residues. The CDR3 reads CATAYRADTEAFF. CDR3 nucleotide sequence: TGTGCCACAGCATACAGGGCGGACACTGAAGCTTTCTTT.

For this clonotype: This likely comes from a read error, as the CDR3 has no conserved phenylalanine or tryptophan at its end. The genes are TRBV12-3 or TRBV12-4 and TRBJ2-2, with D uncertain. The CDR3 is 10 amino acids. The V and J ends lost 4 bases and 8 bases respectively, with 2 bases between them. The CDR3 DNA reads TGTGCCAGCAGTTCGGGGGAGCTGTTTGTT. Its translation: CASSSGELFV.